The next 19 T cell receptor beta chains were all read from a single sample in a study of blood T cells in healthy people across ages. Alongside a J-beta primer mix, a sample-barcoded 5' primer served in a second PCR lasting roughly 6 to 11 cycles. TCRdb processed the 5' RACE reads anew with MiXCR; each CDR3 protein has one entry. This table has about 1.4 million distinct CDR3 sequences, almost 60% appearing once. Specimen: blood. These receptor sequences come from a man aged 18 to 30 in good health.

The chain links TRBV6-2 or TRBV6-3 to TRBJ2-5, with D perhaps TRBD1 or TRBD2 (6 bases each). This CDR3 region has 16 residues. Germline lookup yields CDR1 MNHEY and CDR2 SVGEGT. Trimming removed 8 bases at V and 2 bases at J, with 21 bases between. The CDR3 is CASGISSWGAQETQYF. The CDR3 coding sequence is TGTGCCAGCGGCATAAGTAGCTGGGGGGCACAAGAGACCCAGTACTTC.

Concerning this clonotype: An end of the junction does not agree with germline; a read error may underlie this. V usage is TRBV4-2 and J usage is TRBJ2-1, with a possible D match to TRBD2 (5 bases). The CDR3 is made up of 14 amino acids. Germline assignment: CDR1 LGHNA and CDR2 YNFKEQ. The CDR3 protein is CASSVTDSNNEQFF. CDR3 DNA sequence: TGTGCCAGCAGCGTGACGGACTCCAACAATGAGCAGTTCTTC.

The rearrangement uses TRBV29-1 and TRBJ2-6, with 8 bases that match TRBD1. CDR1 and CDR2 (germline): SQVTM, ANQGSEA. Trimming took 7 bases from V and 0 from J; bases not matched to a gene: 11. The CDR3 sequence is 17 residues long. The CDR3: CSATGTGLISGANVLTF. The CDR3 DNA reads as TGCAGCGCAACCGGGACAGGTCTAATCTCTGGGGCCAACGTCCTGACTTTC.

This clonotype was seen just once. CDR3 region: CSASVLLGQFF. The CDR3 DNA follows: TGCAGTGCTAGTGTGCTCTTAGGGCAGTTCTTC. The J gene is TRBJ2-1, the V gene TRBV20-1; D unclear. The germline CDR1 and CDR2 sequences are DFQATT and SNEGSKA (reference sequence). The CDR3 totals 11 residues. The V end lost 3 bases, the J end lost 12 bases, and 12 bases lay between the germline ends.

This rearrangement joins TRBV19 to TRBJ2-5; D assignment may be TRBD1 or TRBD2 (6 bases each). Germline CDR1 reads LNHDA; CDR2 reads SQIVND (reference sequence). The V gene lost 3 bases and the J gene lost 1 base, with 12 bases spanning the gap. This CDR3 spans 15 amino acids. The CDR3 sequence is CASSMVGGGQETQYF. CDR3 sequence (DNA): TGTGCCAGTAGTATGGTCGGAGGGGGCCAAGAGACCCAGTACTTC.

This clonotype was observed a single time. V usage is TRBV25-1 and J usage is TRBJ1-2; D uncertain. V lost 2 bases and J lost 4, with 14 bases in between. CDR1 and CDR2 from the germline V gene are MGHDK and SYGVNS. The CDR3 has 15 amino acids. Here the CDR3 DNA reads TGTGCCAGCAGTGAAGGCCCCGGATGGGCCTATGGCTACACCTTC. This gives the protein CASSEGPGWAYGYTF.

The chain uses TRBV5-1 and TRBJ1-6; 10 bases line up with TRBD1. Germline V lookup: CDR1 SGHRS, CDR2 YFSETQ. This CDR3 region has 16 residues. Losses at the gene ends were 3 bases for V and 7 bases for J; bases not matched to a gene: 7. The CDR3 spells CASSSSPGQGNSPLHF. CDR3 DNA sequence: TGCGCCAGCAGCTCAAGCCCGGGACAGGGGAATTCACCCCTCCACTTT.

This chain connects TRBV27 to TRBJ2-5, with D maybe TRBD1 (6 bases). V dropped 2 bases and J dropped 11 bases, with 12 bases sitting between them. This CDR3 region has 12 residues. CDR1 and CDR2 (germline): MNHEY, SMNVEV (reference sequence). CDR3 in DNA: TGTGCCAGCAGTTTACAGGGGTTGGAGCAGTACTTC. Protein product: CASSLQGLEQYF.

This sequence joins TRBV6-5 and TRBJ2-1; 7 nucleotides agree with TRBD2. V lost 5 bases to trimming and J lost 0 bases; unmatched junction nucleotides: 7. This CDR3 has 16 residues. Germline V gives CDR1 MNHEY, CDR2 SVGAGI. The CDR3 sequence: CASSRLRTSSYNEQFF. The CDR3 nucleotides are TGTGCCAGCAGTCGACTCCGGACTAGCTCCTACAATGAGCAGTTCTTC.

The rearrangement joins TRBV3-1 to TRBJ2-4; D is perhaps TRBD2 (7 bases). TRBJ2-7 explains the end of the DNA better; the J call may be wrong. Germline CDR1 and CDR2: LGHDT and YNNKEL (reference sequence). CDR3 length: 17 residues. CDR3 DNA: TGTGCCAGCAGCCAAGATCTCGGCAGCGGGACACTGGGCGAGCAGTACTTC. Amino acids: CASSQDLGSGTLGEQYF.

The chain links TRBV7-2 to TRBJ2-7; no firm D call. Germline V gives CDR1 SGHTA, CDR2 FQGNSA. The CDR3 contains 14 residues. With 5 bases removed from V and 0 bases from J, the gap between germline ends came to 11 bases. Written as DNA, the CDR3 is TGTGCCAGCAGCCCCATCGGATACTCCTACGAGCAGTACTTC. Amino acid sequence: CASSPIGYSYEQYF.

This sequence joins TRBV29-1 and TRBJ2-2, with unresolved D. CDR1 is SQVTM, CDR2 ANQGSEA, per germline. The length of the CDR3 is 13 residues. V was clipped by 1 base and J by 1 base, with 4 bases between them. The CDR3 DNA reads TGCAGCGTTGAAGTCCAGAACACCGGGGAGCTGTTTTTT. Its protein is CSVEVQNTGELFF.

The sample holds a few counts of this clonotype. V is TRBV7-9 and J is TRBJ1-5; no reliable D call. Germline V gene lookup returns CDR1 SEHNR and CDR2 FQNEAQ (reference sequence). Trimming removed 6 bases at V and 0 bases at J, with 9 bases between. CDR3 size: 14 residues. CDR3 amino acids: CASSGSYSNQPQHF. CDR3 nucleotides: TGTGCCAGCAGTGGAAGCTATAGCAATCAGCCCCAGCATTTT. Drawing the rest from reference TRBV7-9 and TRBJ1-5, the complete variable domain is DTGVSQNPRHKITKRGQNVTFRCDPISEHNRLYWYRQTLGQGPEFLTYFQNEAQLEKSRLLSDRFSAERPKGSFSTLEIQRTEQGDSAMYLCASSGSYSNQPQHFGDGTRLSIL.

The genes are TRBV24-1 and TRBJ2-3; D unclear. V gave up 4 bases and J gave up 4 bases, with 5 bases separating them. This CDR3 has 12 amino acids. The V gene's germline CDR1 is KGHDR and CDR2 SFDVKD. In DNA, the CDR3 is TGTGCCACCAGTGAGAGCCCAGATACGCAGTATTTT. Encoded protein: CATSESPDTQYF.

The J gene is TRBJ1-2, the V gene TRBV7-2; D may be TRBD1 (5 bases). V was cut by 3 bases and J by 7 bases, with 12 bases left in between. The CDR3 runs to 13 residues. Germline lookup yields CDR1 SGHTA and CDR2 FQGNSA. This chain's CDR3 is CASSFQEGAGYTF. The CDR3 DNA reads TGTGCCAGCAGCTTCCAGGAAGGGGCTGGCTACACCTTC.

The gene calls are TRBV13 and TRBJ2-2; D might be TRBD1 or TRBD2, each matching 5 bases. The CDR3 runs to 14 residues. CDR1 PRHDT and CDR2 FYEKMQ come from the germline V gene (reference sequence). The V and J ends lost 5 bases and 4 bases respectively, with 11 bases between them. The CDR3 region has the DNA TGTGCCAGCAGCAGTCCGGGACGCACCGGGGAGCTGTTTTTT. Amino acid sequence: CASSSPGRTGELFF.

The table lists this clonotype with a few counts. The chain combines TRBV6-5 with TRBJ2-3; D ambiguous. The V end was cut by 6 bases, the J end by 6 bases, with 13 bases between. The CDR3 is 13 amino acids. Germline loops: CDR1 MNHEY, CDR2 SVGAGI. The CDR3 spells CASSYRDTDTQYF. CDR3 DNA sequence: TGTGCCAGCAGCTATAGGGATACGGATACGCAGTATTTT.

The chain joins TRBV7-9 to TRBJ2-7; the D gene is possibly TRBD2 (5 bases). V lost 5 bases and J lost 2, with 13 bases in between. The CDR3 covers 14 residues. CDR1 and CDR2 (germline): SEHNR, FQNEAQ (reference sequence). In DNA, the CDR3 is TGTGCCAGCAGCGGTGGACTCTCTCCCTACGAGCAGTACTTC. It translates to CASSGGLSPYEQYF. Together with reference TRBV7-9 and TRBJ2-7, the CDR3 gives the full variable domain: DTGVSQNPRHKITKRGQNVTFRCDPISEHNRLYWYRQTLGQGPEFLTYFQNEAQLEKSRLLSDRFSAERPKGSFSTLEIQRTEQGDSAMYLCASSGGLSPYEQYFGPGTRLTVT.

This clonotype appeared a few times. The chain recombines TRBV7-2 with TRBJ2-5; D gene uncertain. V lost 2 bases and J 7 bases, leaving 14 bases between the germline ends. Germline CDR1 reads SGHTA; CDR2 reads FQGNSA. CDR3 length: 14 residues. CDR3 amino acids: CASSLMGSSGTQYF. The DNA of the CDR3 is TGTGCCAGCAGCTTAATGGGTTCGAGTGGGACCCAGTACTTC.